These T cell receptor beta chains were read from a single sample in a study of T cell responses to AZD1222 COVID-19 vaccine. The data were produced by immunoSEQ multiplex PCR, yet TCRdb's version contains in-frame clones alone and is incomplete. The table has about 96,000 clones, about nine tenths seen once; the top ten hold approximately 30%. Sequencing was performed on peripheral blood, taken on day 0 of AZD1222 vaccination. The receptors stem from an adult in good health. Both conserved end residues are part of each CDR3. D genes are given only for firm matches. Size tells how often a clone was seen (once, few, many) or the class of an expanded clone, and some rows leave it out.

d_call	j_call	v_call	clone_size	cdr3_nt	cdr3_aa
-	TRBJ2-1	TRBV28	-	TGTGCCAGCAGTCCACCGACTAGTACGGGAGTGAATGAGCAGTTCTTC	CASSPPTSTGVNEQFF
-	TRBJ2-5	TRBV7-3	-	TGTGCCAGCAGCCCTTTAGAAGCGGCGCCCCGGGGAGAGACCCAGTACTTC	CASSPLEAAPRGETQYF
-	TRBJ2-3	TRBV6-5	-	TGTGCCAGCAGTTACTCTACCCGGGGAGATACGCAGTATTTT	CASSYSTRGDTQYF
-	TRBJ1-2	TRBV18	-	TGTGCCAGCTCGCCGGATAGAGGCAGCTACACCTTC	CASSPDRGSYTF
-	TRBJ1-2	TRBV28	-	TGTGCCAGCAGTCTAGAGCAGGGCAGGGGCTACACCTTC	CASSLEQGRGYTF
TRBD1	TRBJ2-2	TRBV24-1	-	TGTGCCACCAGTGACCCCCCCGGGACAGAGAACACCGGGGAGCTGTTTTTT	CATSDPPGTENTGELFF
-	TRBJ2-5	TRBV7-9	-	TGTGCCAGCAGCCCCGTCTGGTTAGAGACCCAGTACTTC	CASSPVWLETQYF
TRBD1	TRBJ2-7	TRBV5-4	-	TGTGCCAGCAGCCCAGGGGGCCCTGATAGGTACGAGCAGTACTTC	CASSPGGPDRYEQYF
-	TRBJ2-7	TRBV6-2/TRBV6-3	-	TGTGCCAGCAGTGTCCGGGACACTGTCTACGAGCAGTACTTC	CASSVRDTVYEQYF
-	TRBJ2-2	TRBV25-1	once	TGTGCCAGCAGTGTTCCATCGACAGGGAACACCGGGGAGCTGTTTTTT	CASSVPSTGNTGELFF
-	TRBJ2-7	TRBV6-1	-	TGTGCCAGCAGTGAAGGGACTACCGGCTCCGAGCAGTACTTC	CASSEGTTGSEQYF
TRBD2	TRBJ2-7	TRBV6-5	-	TGTGCCAGCAGTAGGGCGACTAGCGGCTCTACGTGGCAGTACTTC	CASSRATSGSTWQYF
-	TRBJ1-6	TRBV6-4	-	TGTGCCAGTAAAGTTCGAGTCTCACCCCTCCACTTT	CASKVRVSPLHF
TRBD1	TRBJ1-5	TRBV28	-	TGTGCCAGCAGTTTTCTCTCGGGGACAGGGGAGAATCAGCCCCAGCATTTT	CASSFLSGTGENQPQHF
-	TRBJ2-6	TRBV19	-	TGTGCCAGTATCCCCCGGCCAGGGGCCAACGTCCTGACTTTC	CASIPRPGANVLTF
-	TRBJ1-3	TRBV12-3/TRBV12-4	-	TGTGCCAGCAGTTGGGACTCTGGAAACACCATATATTTT	CASSWDSGNTIYF
-	TRBJ2-7	TRBV15	-	TGTGCCACCAGCAATCTTGGCGAGCAGTACTTC	CATSNLGEQYF
-	TRBJ1-6	TRBV3-1/TRBV3-2	-	TGTGCCAGCAGCGCTGCTAGTCCCATTAATTCACCCCTCCACTTT	CASSAASPINSPLHF
-	TRBJ2-7	TRBV6-5	few	TGTGCCAGCAGTTTTGACGACGGCTCCTCCTACGAGCAGTACTTC	CASSFDDGSSYEQYF
-	TRBJ2-2	TRBV28	-	TGTGCCAGCAACGGAGCCGCCCCCGGGGAGCTGTTTTTT	CASNGAAPGELFF
TRBD2	TRBJ2-1	TRBV7-2	-	TGTGCCAGCAGCTTAGTTTTCGCGGGAGTGGGGTACAATGAGCAGTTCTTC	CASSLVFAGVGYNEQFF
TRBD2	TRBJ2-3	TRBV5-4	-	TGTGCCAGCAGGCCTGGACTAGCGGCGACAGATACGCAGTATTTT	CASRPGLAATDTQYF
TRBD1	TRBJ2-7	TRBV29-1	once	TGCAGCGTCGGCTTCACAGGGGTCGAGCAGTACTTC	CSVGFTGVEQYF
TRBD2	TRBJ2-5	TRBV9	-	TGTGCCAGCAGCCCCCGGGGGGGCCGACAAGAGACCCAGTACTTC	CASSPRGGRQETQYF
-	TRBJ2-7	TRBV6-1	-	TGTGCCAGCAGTGAGGGACACTTAAGCATCTACGAGCAGTACTTC	CASSEGHLSIYEQYF
TRBD1	TRBJ1-2	TRBV28	-	TGTGCCAGCTCTCCCCCGACAGGGGGTGTGTATGGCTACACCTTC	CASSPPTGGVYGYTF
-	TRBJ1-2	TRBV27	-	TGTGCCAGCAGTCCCCAGGGTCTGGGCGGCTACACCTTC	CASSPQGLGGYTF
-	TRBJ2-1	TRBV24-1	few	TGTGCCACCAGTGTTACCGGCAGGCCGTACAATGAGCAGTTCTTC	CATSVTGRPYNEQFF